Listed below are T cell receptor beta chains from one sample, sequenced in a study of T cells in Graves' hyperthyroidism and ophthalmopathy. TCRdb independently ran MiXCR on the multiplex PCR reads; one entry per CDR3 protein. The table includes hundreds of thousands of distinct CDR3 sequences, approximately 36% detected once. The specimen sequenced was blood. The receptors shown here come from a woman between 35 and 50 years old with Graves' hyperthyroidism. CDR3s include the opening cysteine and the closing phenylalanine or tryptophan. D genes are given only for firm matches. Clone size is shown for a subset of rows, as once, few, many or a class of expanded clone.

clone_size,d_call,j_call,v_call,cdr3_aa,cdr3_nt
-,TRBD1,TRBJ1-5,TRBV19,CASSFGQGAQPQHF,TGTGCCAGTAGTTTCGGACAGGGGGCTCAGCCCCAGCATTTT
-,-,TRBJ1-2,TRBV5-1,CASSFGTPVYGYTF,TGCGCCAGCAGCTTTGGGACGCCTGTCTATGGCTACACCTTC
-,-,TRBJ1-5,TRBV7-2,CASSLTPAGVQPQHF,TGTGCCAGCAGCTTAACGCCTGCAGGGGTTCAGCCCCAGCATTTT
-,-,TRBJ1-1,TRBV25-1,CASSEAGEAFF,TGTGCCAGCAGTGAGGCCGGTGAAGCTTTCTTT
few,-,TRBJ1-6,TRBV7-2,CASSPGLRPLHF,TGTGCCAGCAGCCCCGGACTGCGGCCCCTCCACTTT
-,-,TRBJ1-1,TRBV28,CASSAQGYEAFF,TGTGCCAGCAGTGCCCAGGGTTACGAAGCTTTCTTT
many,-,TRBJ1-1,TRBV12-3/TRBV12-4,CASSVPGPDTEAFF,TGTGCCAGCAGCGTACCGGGCCCGGACACTGAAGCTTTCTTT
-,-,TRBJ2-2,TRBV19,CASSIGRAGTGELFF,TGTGCCAGTAGTATAGGCAGGGCTGGTACCGGGGAGCTGTTTTTT
-,-,TRBJ1-6,TRBV7-2,CASSFGGVISYNSPLHF,TGTGCCAGCAGCTTCGGTGGGGTTATCTCCTATAATTCACCCCTCCACTTT
many,-,TRBJ1-5,TRBV20-1,CSARDGGNQPQHF,TGCAGTGCTAGAGACGGGGGGAATCAGCCCCAGCATTTT
many,-,TRBJ1-5,TRBV19,CASSNTGGSQPQHF,TGTGCCAGTAGCAACACCGGGGGAAGTCAGCCCCAGCATTTT
many,-,TRBJ1-1,TRBV12-3/TRBV12-4,CASSSTGGNTEAFF,TGTGCCAGCAGCTCCACGGGAGGGAACACTGAAGCTTTCTTT
-,TRBD1,TRBJ1-2,TRBV7-9,CASSRQGLYGYTF,TGTGCCAGCAGCAGACAGGGGCTCTATGGCTACACCTTC
once,-,TRBJ1-5,TRBV7-9,CASVARWGPQHF,TGTGCCAGCGTAGCTAGGTGGGGGCCCCAGCATTTT
few,-,TRBJ2-2,TRBV10-3,CAISATFTGELFF,TGTGCCATCAGTGCGACATTCACCGGGGAGCTGTTTTTT
many,-,TRBJ1-5,TRBV10-3,CAISESFLTPSNQPQHF,TGTGCCATCAGTGAGTCGTTTCTAACCCCTAGCAATCAGCCCCAGCATTTT
many,-,TRBJ2-7,TRBV2,CASRTGGLSYEQYF,TGTGCCAGCAGAACGGGCGGCCTCTCCTACGAGCAGTACTTC
-,-,TRBJ2-7,TRBV7-8,CASSLWRTDNEQYF,TGTGCCAGCAGCCTCTGGCGGACGGACAATGAGCAGTACTTC
few,TRBD1,TRBJ1-1,TRBV20-1,CSALPGQPNTEAFF,TGCAGTGCCCTACCGGGACAGCCGAACACTGAAGCTTTCTTT
few,TRBD1,TRBJ1-4,TRBV6-6,CASGTGLYEKLFF,TGTGCCAGCGGGACAGGGCTGTATGAAAAACTGTTTTTT
few,-,TRBJ2-7,TRBV12-3/TRBV12-4,CASSSGALYEQYF,TGTGCCAGCAGTTCTGGAGCGCTTTACGAGCAGTACTTC
many,-,TRBJ1-1,TRBV6-2/TRBV6-3,CASSSTTVAFF,TGTGCCAGCAGTTCCACCACCGTTGCTTTCTTT
-,TRBD1,TRBJ1-2,TRBV15,CATSSTPDRDYGYTF,TGTGCCACCAGCAGCACCCCGGACAGGGACTATGGCTACACCTTC
-,-,TRBJ1-2,TRBV4-3,CASSPQDGLKYGYTF,TGCGCCAGCAGCCCCCAAGATGGGCTCAAGTATGGCTACACCTTC
many,-,TRBJ2-5,TRBV7-9,CAAGEWGRETQYF,TGTGCCGCCGGGGAGTGGGGCAGGGAGACCCAGTACTTC
-,-,TRBJ1-1,TRBV6-2/TRBV6-3,CASGKQGYTEAFF,TGTGCCAGCGGCAAACAAGGTTACACTGAAGCTTTCTTT
-,TRBD1,TRBJ2-7,TRBV7-2,CASSLLPLRDRGQEQYF,TGTGCCAGCAGCTTACTCCCTCTCCGGGACAGGGGTCAAGAGCAGTACTTC
-,TRBD1,TRBJ2-2,TRBV9,CASSVEGTANTGELFF,TGTGCCAGCAGCGTAGAGGGGACAGCGAACACCGGGGAGCTGTTTTTT